This is a list of T cell receptor beta chains from one sample in a study of response to subunit inactivated influenza vaccine. One entry per CDR3 protein results from TCRdb running MiXCR on the RT-PCR reads. This sample carries more than 550,000 distinct CDR3 sequences, approximately 12% of them seen once, and the ten largest clones take about 9.4%. The starting material was PBMCs from blood, obtained on the day of vaccination. All receptors come from a man aged 45-65 years who received an inactivated influenza vaccine. The CDR3 runs from the conserved cysteine through the conserved F or W. Each record gives: V gene, clone size, D gene, J gene, CDR3 DNA, CDR3 protein. The D gene is left open where the match is weak. Expanded clones are given a class, and other clones once, few, many or no size at all.

>TRBV2|.|TRBD2|TRBJ2-5
TGTGCCAGCAGTGGGGACATAGCGGGGAAGCGAGAGACCCAGTACTTC
CASSGDIAGKRETQYF
>TRBV7-9|.|TRBD2|TRBJ2-1
TGTGCCAGCAGCTTAGGCGTTAGCGGGAGCAATGAGCAGTTCTTC
CASSLGVSGSNEQFF
>TRBV6-1|few|.|TRBJ2-2
TGTGCCAGCAGTGGACAGAGAACCGGGGAGCTGTTTTTT
CASSGQRTGELFF
>TRBV12-3/TRBV12-4|.|TRBD2|TRBJ2-7
TGTGCCAGCAGTCTCCCCGTGGGCGGGAGACACGAGCAGTACTTC
CASSLPVGGRHEQYF
>TRBV28|few|TRBD2|TRBJ2-7
TGTGCCAGCAGCTATGATAAGCGGGAGGGCCGGTACGAGCAGTACTTC
CASSYDKREGRYEQYF
>TRBV4-2|.|TRBD1|TRBJ2-1
TGTGCCAGCAGCCAAATGGACAGGTCCTACAATGAGCAGTTCTTC
CASSQMDRSYNEQFF
>TRBV2|.|.|TRBJ2-5
TGTGCCAGCAGTGAAGCGTTATCGGGCGGCCAAGAGACCCAGTACTTC
CASSEALSGGQETQYF
>TRBV6-1|.|TRBD2|TRBJ2-3
TGTGCCAGCAGGCAACTAGCGCTGACAGATACGCAGTATTTT
CASRQLALTDTQYF
>TRBV4-3|few|TRBD1|TRBJ2-7
TGCGCCAGCAGCCAAGGGGCAGGGGGCTTCTCCTACGAGCAGTACTTC
CASSQGAGGFSYEQYF
>TRBV4-2|few|.|TRBJ2-7
TGTGCCAGCAGCCAAGATCTTGGACCTAGGAGCTCCTACGAGCAGTACTTC
CASSQDLGPRSSYEQYF
>TRBV7-2|.|TRBD1|TRBJ2-5
TGTGCCAGCAGCCCAGCCGAGGGACAGGGAGAGACCCAGTACTTC
CASSPAEGQGETQYF
>TRBV10-3|many|.|TRBJ1-1
TGTGCCATCAGTGAGTCGGTAGGGATCATGAACACTGAAGCTTTCTTT
CAISESVGIMNTEAFF
>TRBV7-8|.|.|TRBJ1-2
TGTGCCAGCAGCCCCGGACTGGTCTATGGCTACACCTTC
CASSPGLVYGYTF
>TRBV15|.|TRBD1|TRBJ1-4
TGTGCCACATCGGACAGGGGAAATGAAAAACTGTTTTTT
CATSDRGNEKLFF
>TRBV29-1|.|.|TRBJ2-2
TGCAGCGTGGACCTGGGCGAGAACACCGGGGAGCTGTTTTTT
CSVDLGENTGELFF
>TRBV5-1|few|.|TRBJ2-6
TGCGCCAGCAGAAAACAGGGCCTGAACTCTGGGGCCAACGTCCTGACTTTC
CASRKQGLNSGANVLTF
>TRBV7-8|few|.|TRBJ2-1
TGTGCCAGCAGCTTAGCACCGGGGCAGGGCTCGGCCTACAATGAGCAGTTCTTC
CASSLAPGQGSAYNEQFF
>TRBV5-1|few|TRBD2|TRBJ2-2
TGCGCCAGCAGGGGACTAGGGGCCGGGGAGCTGTTTTTT
CASRGLGAGELFF
>TRBV12-3/TRBV12-4|many|.|TRBJ1-1
TGTGCCAGCAGCAAGACAGGGAACACTGAAGCTTTCTTT
CASSKTGNTEAFF
>TRBV7-2|many|.|TRBJ2-1
TGTGCCAGCAGCTTAGTTGGCAGAGACAATGAGCAGTTCTTC
CASSLVGRDNEQFF
>TRBV5-1|few|TRBD1|TRBJ2-3
TGCGCCAGCAGCGCCAGGGGACAGACCACAGATACGCAGTATTTT
CASSARGQTTDTQYF
>TRBV20-1|.|.|TRBJ2-7
TGCAGTGCTAGACCGGGACAAACCTACGAGCAGTACTTC
CSARPGQTYEQYF
>TRBV6-1|few|.|TRBJ2-7
TGTGCCAGCAGTACGACAGGACTCTCCTACGAGCAGTACTTC
CASSTTGLSYEQYF
>TRBV6-2/TRBV6-3|few|TRBD1|TRBJ1-1
TGTGCCAGCAGTTACGCAAGAACAGGGGGATCGGAAGCTTTCTTT
CASSYARTGGSEAFF
>TRBV12-3/TRBV12-4|many|TRBD2|TRBJ2-1
TGTGCCAGCAGCTTAGCGGGAGGGCCCAATGAGCAGTTCTTC
CASSLAGGPNEQFF